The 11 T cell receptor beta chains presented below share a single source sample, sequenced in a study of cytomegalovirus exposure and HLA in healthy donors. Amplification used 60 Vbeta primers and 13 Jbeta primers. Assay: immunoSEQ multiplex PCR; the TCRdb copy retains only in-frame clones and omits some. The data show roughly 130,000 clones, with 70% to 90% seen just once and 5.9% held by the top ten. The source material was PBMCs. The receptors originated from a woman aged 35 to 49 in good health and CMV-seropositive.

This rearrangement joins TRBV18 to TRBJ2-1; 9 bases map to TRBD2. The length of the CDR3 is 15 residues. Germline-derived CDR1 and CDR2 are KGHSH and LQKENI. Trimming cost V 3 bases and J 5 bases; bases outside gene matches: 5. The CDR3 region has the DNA TGTGCCAGCTCACCGGTGTCTAGCGGGAACAATGAGCAGTTCTTC. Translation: CASSPVSSGNNEQFF.

Written as DNA, the CDR3 is TGTGCCGGGGCCGAGTTTTTGACCGGGGAGCTGTTTTTT. This translates into CAGAEFLTGELFF. The chain links TRBV2 to TRBJ2-2; the D gene is possibly TRBD1 (5 bases). V lost 11 bases to trimming and J lost 5 bases, with 15 bases between them. Looked up from germline, CDR1 is SNHLY and CDR2 is FYNNEI. The CDR3 consists of 13 residues.

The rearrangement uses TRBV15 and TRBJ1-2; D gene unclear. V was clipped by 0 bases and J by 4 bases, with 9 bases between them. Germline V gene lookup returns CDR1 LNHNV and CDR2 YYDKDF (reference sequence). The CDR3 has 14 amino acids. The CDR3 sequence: CATSRDGGLYGYTF. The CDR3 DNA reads TGTGCCACCAGCAGAGACGGCGGTCTCTATGGCTACACCTTC.

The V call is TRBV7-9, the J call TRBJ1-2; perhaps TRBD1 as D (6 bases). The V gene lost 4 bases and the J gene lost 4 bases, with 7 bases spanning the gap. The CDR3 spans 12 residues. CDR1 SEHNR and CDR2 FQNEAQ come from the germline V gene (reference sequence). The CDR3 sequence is CASSSQGYGYTF. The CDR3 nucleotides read TGTGCCAGCAGCTCACAGGGCTATGGCTACACCTTC. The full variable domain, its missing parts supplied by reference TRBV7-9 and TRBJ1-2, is DTGVSQNPRHKITKRGQNVTFRCDPISEHNRLYWYRQTLGQGPEFLTYFQNEAQLEKSRLLSDRFSAERPKGSFSTLEIQRTEQGDSAMYLCASSSQGYGYTFGSGTRLTVV.

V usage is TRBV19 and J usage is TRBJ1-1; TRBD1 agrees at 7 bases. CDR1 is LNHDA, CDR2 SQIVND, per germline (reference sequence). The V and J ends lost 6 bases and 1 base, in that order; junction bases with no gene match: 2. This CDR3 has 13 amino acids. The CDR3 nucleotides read TGTGCCAGTAGCGGGACAGCGAACACTGAAGCTTTCTTT. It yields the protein CASSGTANTEAFF. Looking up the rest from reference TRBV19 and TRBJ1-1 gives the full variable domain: DGGITQSPKYLFRKEGQNVTLSCEQNLNHDAMYWYRQDPGQGLRLIYYSQIVNDFQKGDIAEGYSVSREKKESFPLTVTSAQKNPTAFYLCASSGTANTEAFFGQGTRLTVV.

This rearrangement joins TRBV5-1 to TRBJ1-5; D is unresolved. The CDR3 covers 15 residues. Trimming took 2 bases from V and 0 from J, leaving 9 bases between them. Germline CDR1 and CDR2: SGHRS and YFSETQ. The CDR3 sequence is CASSLYGNSNQPQHF. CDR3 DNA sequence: TGCGCCAGCAGCTTATACGGGAATAGCAATCAGCCCCAGCATTTT. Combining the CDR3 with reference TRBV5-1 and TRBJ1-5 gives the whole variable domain KAGVTQTPRYLIKTRGQQVTLSCSPISGHRSVSWYQQTPGQGLQFLFEYFSETQRNKGNFPGRFSGRQFSNSRSEMNVSTLELGDSALYLCASSLYGNSNQPQHFGDGTRLSIL.

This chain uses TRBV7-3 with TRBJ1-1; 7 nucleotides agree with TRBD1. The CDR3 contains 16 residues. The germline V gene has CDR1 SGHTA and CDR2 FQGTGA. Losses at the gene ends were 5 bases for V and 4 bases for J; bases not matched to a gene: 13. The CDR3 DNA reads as TGTGCCAGCAGCCGGGACAGTCCCTTAGCCGGCACTGAAGCTTTCTTT. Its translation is CASSRDSPLAGTEAFF.

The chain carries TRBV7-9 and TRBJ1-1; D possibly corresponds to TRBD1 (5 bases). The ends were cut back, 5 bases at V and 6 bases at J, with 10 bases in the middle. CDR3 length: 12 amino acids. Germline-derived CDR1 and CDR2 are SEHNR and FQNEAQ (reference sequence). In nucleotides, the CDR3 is TGTGCCAGCAGCCCGGGGGGACCTGAAGCTTTCTTT. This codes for CASSPGGPEAFF.

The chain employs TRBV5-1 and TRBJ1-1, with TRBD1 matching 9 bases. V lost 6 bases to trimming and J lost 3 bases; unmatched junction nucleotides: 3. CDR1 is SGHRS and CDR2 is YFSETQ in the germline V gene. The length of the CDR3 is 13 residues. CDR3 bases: TGCGCCAGCAATACAGGGGGCCACACTGAAGCTTTCTTT. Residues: CASNTGGHTEAFF.

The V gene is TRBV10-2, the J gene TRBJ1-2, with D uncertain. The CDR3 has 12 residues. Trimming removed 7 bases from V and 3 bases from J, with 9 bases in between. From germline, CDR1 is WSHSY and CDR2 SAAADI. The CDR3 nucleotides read TGCGCCAGCATGGGAGAGGACTATGGCTACACCTTC. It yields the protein CASMGEDYGYTF.

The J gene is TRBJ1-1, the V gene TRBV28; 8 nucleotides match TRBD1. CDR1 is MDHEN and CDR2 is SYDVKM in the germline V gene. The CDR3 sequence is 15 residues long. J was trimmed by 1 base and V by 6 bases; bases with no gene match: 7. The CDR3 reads CASSSTGGRNTEAFF. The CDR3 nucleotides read TGTGCCAGCAGCAGTACAGGGGGAAGGAACACTGAAGCTTTCTTT.